The clone carrying this T cell receptor beta chain has just a few counts. The antigen is not known. This record belongs to a study of vaccination and CD4 T cells after COVID-19. The Oncomine TCR Beta short-read assay sequenced DNA from cultured CD4+ T cells. TCRdb processed the PCR reads anew with MiXCR; each CDR3 protein has one entry. The data show about 17,000 distinct CDR3 sequences, about 39% seen once. Germline V gene data show CDR1 as DFQATT and CDR2 as SNEGSKA (reference sequence). Trimming removed 0 bases at V and 2 bases at J, with 6 bases between. The CDR3 contains 13 residues. Treatment denoted: approximately nine-day PBMC culture with coronavirus spike peptide pools or control peptides (ViraFEST assay). A half-volume replacement of the medium with fresh IL-2 medium was performed on days 3 and 7.

The material sequenced was CD4+ T cells from blood, cultured in vitro. The chain is built from TRBV20-1 and TRBJ2-3; D is unresolved. This sequence originates from a human donor who had recovered from COVID-19. CDR3 loop: CSARDRATDTQYF. The DNA of the CDR3 is TGCAGTGCTAGAGATCGTGCCACAGATACGCAGTATTTT.